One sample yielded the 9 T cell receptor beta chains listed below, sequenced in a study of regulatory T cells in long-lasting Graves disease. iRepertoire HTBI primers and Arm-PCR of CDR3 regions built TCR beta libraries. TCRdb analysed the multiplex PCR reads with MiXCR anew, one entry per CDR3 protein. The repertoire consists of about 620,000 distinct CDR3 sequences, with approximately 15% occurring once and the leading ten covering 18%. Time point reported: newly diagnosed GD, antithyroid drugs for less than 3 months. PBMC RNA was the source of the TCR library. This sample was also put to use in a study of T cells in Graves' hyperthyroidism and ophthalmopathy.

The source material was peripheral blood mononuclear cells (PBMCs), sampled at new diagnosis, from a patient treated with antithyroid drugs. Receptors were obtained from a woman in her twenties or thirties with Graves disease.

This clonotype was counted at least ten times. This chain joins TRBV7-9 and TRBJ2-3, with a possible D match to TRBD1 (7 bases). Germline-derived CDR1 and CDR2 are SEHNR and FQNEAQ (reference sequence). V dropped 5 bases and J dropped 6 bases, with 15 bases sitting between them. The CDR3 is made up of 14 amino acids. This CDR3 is CASSRGTDQDTQYF. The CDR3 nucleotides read TGTGCCAGCAGCCGCGGGACAGACCAGGATACGCAGTATTTT.

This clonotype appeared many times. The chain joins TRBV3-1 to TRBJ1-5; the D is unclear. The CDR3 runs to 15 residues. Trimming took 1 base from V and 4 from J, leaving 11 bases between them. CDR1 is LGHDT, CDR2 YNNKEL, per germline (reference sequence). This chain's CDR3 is CASSQVPGPNQPQHF. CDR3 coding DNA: TGTGCCAGCAGCCAAGTCCCCGGGCCTAATCAGCCCCAGCATTTT. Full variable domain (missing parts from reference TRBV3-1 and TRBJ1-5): DTAVSQTPKYLVTQMGNDKSIKCEQNLGHDTMYWYKQDSKKFLKIMFSYNNKELIINETVPNRFSPKSPDKAHLNLHINSLELGDSAVYFCASSQVPGPNQPQHFGDGTRLSIL.

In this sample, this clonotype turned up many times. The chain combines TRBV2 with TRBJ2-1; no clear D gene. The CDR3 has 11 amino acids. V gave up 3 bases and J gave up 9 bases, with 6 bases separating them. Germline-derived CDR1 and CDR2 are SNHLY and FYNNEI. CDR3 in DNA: TGTGCCAGCAGTGAGGGGATTGAGCAGTTCTTC. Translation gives CASSEGIEQFF.

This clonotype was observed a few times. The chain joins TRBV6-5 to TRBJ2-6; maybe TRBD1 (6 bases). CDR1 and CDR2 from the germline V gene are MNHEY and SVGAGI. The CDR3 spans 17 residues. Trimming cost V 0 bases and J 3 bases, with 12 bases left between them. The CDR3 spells CASSYSYRDGGANVLTF. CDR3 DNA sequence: TGTGCCAGCAGTTACTCTTACAGGGATGGTGGGGCCAACGTCCTGACTTTC.

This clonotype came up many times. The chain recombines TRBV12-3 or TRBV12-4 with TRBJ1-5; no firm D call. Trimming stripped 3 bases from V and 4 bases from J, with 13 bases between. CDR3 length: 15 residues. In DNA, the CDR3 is TGTGCCAGCAGTTTGAGCAGGTTGGGAAATCAGCCCCAGCATTTT. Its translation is CASSLSRLGNQPQHF.

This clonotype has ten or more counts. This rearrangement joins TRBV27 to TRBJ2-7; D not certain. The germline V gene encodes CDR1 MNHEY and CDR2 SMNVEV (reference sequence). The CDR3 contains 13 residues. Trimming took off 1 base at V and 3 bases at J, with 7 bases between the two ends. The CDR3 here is CASSLLTNYEQYF. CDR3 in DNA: TGTGCCAGCAGTTTATTAACGAACTACGAGCAGTACTTC.

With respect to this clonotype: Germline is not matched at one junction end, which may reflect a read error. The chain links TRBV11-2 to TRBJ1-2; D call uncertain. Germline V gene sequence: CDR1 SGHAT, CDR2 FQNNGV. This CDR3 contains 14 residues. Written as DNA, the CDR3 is TGCGCCAGCAGCCAGGATCGAACAAACTATGGCTACACCTTC. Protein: CASSQDRTNYGYTF.

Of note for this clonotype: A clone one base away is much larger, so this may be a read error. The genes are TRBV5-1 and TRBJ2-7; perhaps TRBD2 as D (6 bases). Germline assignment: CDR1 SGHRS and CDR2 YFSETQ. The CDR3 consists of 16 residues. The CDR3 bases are TGCGCCAGCAACCCTTTGGGGGGAGGCCCCCCAACCGAGCAGCACTTC. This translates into CASNPLGGGPPTEQHF.

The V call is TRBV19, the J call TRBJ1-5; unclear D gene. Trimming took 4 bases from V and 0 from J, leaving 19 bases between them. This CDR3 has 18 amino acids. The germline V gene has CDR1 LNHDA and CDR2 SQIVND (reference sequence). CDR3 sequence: CASSTSADSVYSNQPQHF. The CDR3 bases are TGTGCCAGTAGTACCTCGGCCGATAGCGTATATAGCAATCAGCCCCAGCATTTT. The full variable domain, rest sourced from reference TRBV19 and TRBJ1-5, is DGGITQSPKYLFRKEGQNVTLSCEQNLNHDAMYWYRQDPGQGLRLIYYSQIVNDFQKGDIAEGYSVSREKKESFPLTVTSAQKNPTAFYLCASSTSADSVYSNQPQHFGDGTRLSIL.